Shown below are 10 T cell receptor beta chains from a single sample sequenced in a study of cytomegalovirus exposure and HLA in healthy donors (dated by TCRdb to 2015 to 2018). Library preparation used the immunoSEQ multiplex PCR assay. For the multiplex PCR, a mixture combining 60 forward primers for TCR Vbeta segments and 13 reverse primers for TCR Jbeta segments was used. TCRdb took over this immuneACCESS table, retaining in-frame rearrangements with V and J assigned. Such tables are incomplete; in checked studies, under half of the missing clones stem from an unresolved V gene, and the remainder is unexplained. The sample profile shows roughly 120,000 clones; 73% of them were found once. The ten largest clones capture more than 4.5% of the sample. Input material: PBMCs. The source of these receptors is a man between 60 and 75 years old in good health and CMV-seropositive.

The V call is TRBV7-8, the J call TRBJ1-2; TRBD1 might be the D (6 bases). Germline CDR1 is SGHVS and CDR2 is FQNEAQ. CDR3 length: 15 amino acids. Trimming removed 4 bases from V and 4 bases from J, with 16 bases in between. The CDR3 sequence: CASSSSRGQFYGYTF. CDR3 nucleotide sequence: TGTGCCAGCAGCTCGTCCCGAGGACAGTTCTATGGCTACACCTTC.

The chain employs TRBV5-1 and TRBJ2-1; no firm D call. Germline V gene sequence: CDR1 SGHRS, CDR2 YFSETQ. Trimming removed 0 bases from V and 2 bases from J, with 9 bases in between. The CDR3 has 15 residues. CDR3 bases: TGCGCCAGCAGCTTGGTTGGGCCAGCCTACAATGAGCAGTTCTTC. Amino acids: CASSLVGPAYNEQFF.

The chain has TRBV9 and TRBJ2-2; 9 nucleotides align to TRBD1. CDR3 length: 14 residues. The ends lost 4 bases at V and 5 bases at J; junction bases unmatched: 3. CDR1 is SGDLS and CDR2 is YYNGEE in the germline V gene. The CDR3 is CASSRTGATGELFF. The CDR3 nucleotides read TGTGCCAGCAGCAGGACAGGGGCTACCGGGGAGCTGTTTTTT.

The gene calls are TRBV11-2 and TRBJ2-5; 11 bases are shared with TRBD2. Germline-derived CDR1 and CDR2 are SGHAT and FQNNGV. The CDR3 contains 14 residues. V was pared by 6 bases and J by 5 bases, with 5 bases of the junction left unmatched. The CDR3 bases are TGTGCCAGCAGGTTACTAGCGGGGGCGGAGACCCAGTACTTC. Its translation is CASRLLAGAETQYF.

The chain uses TRBV10-3 and TRBJ2-3, with 9 bases lining up with TRBD2. Trimming at V came to 6 bases and at J to 1 base, leaving 8 bases not matched to a gene. Germline lookup yields CDR1 ENHRY and CDR2 SYGVKD. This CDR3 is built from 16 residues. The CDR3 sequence is CAIRSPGLAGTDTQYF. The CDR3 DNA sequence: TGTGCCATCAGATCTCCGGGACTAGCAGGCACAGATACGCAGTATTTT.

The chain has TRBV27 and TRBJ2-2; unclear D gene. CDR3 length: 15 amino acids. Germline-derived CDR1 and CDR2 are MNHEY and SMNVEV (reference sequence). With 2 bases removed from V and 0 bases from J, the gap between germline ends came to 7 bases. CDR3: CASSLNGANTGELFF. CDR3 sequence (DNA): TGTGCCAGCAGTTTAAACGGAGCGAACACCGGGGAGCTGTTTTTT.

The genes are TRBV6-1 and TRBJ1-6; D might be TRBD1 (5 bases). The CDR3 extends over 14 amino acids. Trimming left V 6 bases short and J 8 bases short, with 14 bases between. Germline V gene sequence: CDR1 MNHNS, CDR2 SASEGT. CDR3 DNA sequence: TGTGCCAGCAGCGACGTTACAGGTTATTCACCCCTCCACTTT. It yields the protein CASSDVTGYSPLHF.

The rearrangement links TRBV5-1 to TRBJ1-2; TRBD1 aligns across 7 bases. The V gene end was trimmed by 3 bases and the J gene end by 7 bases; junction bases not matched to a gene: 12. The CDR3 totals 15 residues. Germline CDR1 reads SGHRS; CDR2 reads YFSETQ. Here the CDR3 DNA reads TGCGCCAGCAGCTCTACCGGGACAGAAGTACGTGGCTACACCTTC. The encoded protein is CASSSTGTEVRGYTF. The whole variable domain, filled in from reference TRBV5-1 and TRBJ1-2, reads KAGVTQTPRYLIKTRGQQVTLSCSPISGHRSVSWYQQTPGQGLQFLFEYFSETQRNKGNFPGRFSGRQFSNSRSEMNVSTLELGDSALYLCASSSTGTEVRGYTFGSGTRLTVV.

This chain joins TRBV7-6 and TRBJ2-7; 7 nucleotides line up with TRBD1. Trimming cost V 4 bases and J 6 bases; bases outside gene matches: 9. The CDR3 is 14 residues long. The germline CDR1 and CDR2 sequences are SGHVS and FNYEAQ. Written as DNA, the CDR3 is TGTGCCAGCAGCTATAAAGGGGCAGGGGGCGAGCAGTACTTC. Translating gives CASSYKGAGGEQYF.

The CDR3 DNA sequence: TGCGCCAGCAGTGGATGGGACAGGGGCTCCTACGAGCAGTACTTC. As protein: CASSGWDRGSYEQYF. The chain employs TRBV10-2 and TRBJ2-7, with TRBD1 matching 10 bases. There are 15 residues in the CDR3. Germline V gives CDR1 WSHSY, CDR2 SAAADI. The trim removed 4 bases at V and 0 bases at J, leaving 3 bases unmatched.